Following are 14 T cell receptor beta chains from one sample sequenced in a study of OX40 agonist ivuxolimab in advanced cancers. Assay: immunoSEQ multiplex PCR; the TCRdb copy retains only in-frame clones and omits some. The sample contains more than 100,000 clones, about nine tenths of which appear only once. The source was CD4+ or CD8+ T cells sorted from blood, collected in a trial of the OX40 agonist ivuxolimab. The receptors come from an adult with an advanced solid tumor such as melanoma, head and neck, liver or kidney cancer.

The CDR3 nucleotides are TGTGCCAGCAGCTTAGGTGTCAGGGGCTGGAATCAGCCCCAGCATTTT. Protein sequence: CASSLGVRGWNQPQHF. J is TRBJ1-5 and V is TRBV7-9, with TRBD1 as a possible D gene (6 bases). This CDR3 has 16 residues. V lost 1 base and J lost 4, with 14 bases in between. Germline CDR1 and CDR2: SEHNR and FQNEAQ (reference sequence).

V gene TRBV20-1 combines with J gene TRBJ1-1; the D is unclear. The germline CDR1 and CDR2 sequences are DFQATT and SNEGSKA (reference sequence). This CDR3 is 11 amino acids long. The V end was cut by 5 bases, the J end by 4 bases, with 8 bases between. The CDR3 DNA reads TGCAGTGCTGCGCTGGGCACTGAAGCTTTCTTT. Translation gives CSAALGTEAFF.

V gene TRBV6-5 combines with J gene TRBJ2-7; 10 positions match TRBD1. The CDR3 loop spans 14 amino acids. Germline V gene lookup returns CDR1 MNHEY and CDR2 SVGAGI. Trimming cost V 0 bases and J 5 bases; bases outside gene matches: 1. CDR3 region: CASSYSGQGDEQYF. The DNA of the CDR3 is TGTGCCAGCAGTTACTCTGGACAGGGGGACGAGCAGTACTTC.

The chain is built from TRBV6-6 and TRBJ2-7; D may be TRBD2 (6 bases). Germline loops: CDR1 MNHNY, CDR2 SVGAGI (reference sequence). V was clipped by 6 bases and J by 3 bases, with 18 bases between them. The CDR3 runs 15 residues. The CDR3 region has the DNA TGTGCCAGCAGCTCTATTGGGGGGTCAATCTACGAGCAGTACTTC. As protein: CASSSIGGSIYEQYF.

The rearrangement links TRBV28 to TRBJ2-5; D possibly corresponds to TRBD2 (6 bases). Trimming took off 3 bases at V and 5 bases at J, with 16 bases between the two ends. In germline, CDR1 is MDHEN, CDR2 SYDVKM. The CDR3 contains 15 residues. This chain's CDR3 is CASSFGRPGRETQYF. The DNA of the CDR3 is TGTGCCAGCAGTTTCGGCAGGCCTGGGAGGGAGACCCAGTACTTC.

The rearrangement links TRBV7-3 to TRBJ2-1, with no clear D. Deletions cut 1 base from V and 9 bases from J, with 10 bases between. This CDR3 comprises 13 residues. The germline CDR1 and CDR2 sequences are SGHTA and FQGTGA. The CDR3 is CASSLKFRGEQFF. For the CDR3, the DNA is TGTGCCAGCAGCTTAAAGTTCCGTGGTGAGCAGTTCTTC.

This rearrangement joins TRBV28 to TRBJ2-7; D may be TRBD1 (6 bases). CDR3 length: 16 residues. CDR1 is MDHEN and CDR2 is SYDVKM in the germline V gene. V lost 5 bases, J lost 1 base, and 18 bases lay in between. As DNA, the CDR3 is TGTGCCAGCAGTCCTATCCGGACAGCCCTTTCCTACGAGCAGTACTTC. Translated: CASSPIRTALSYEQYF.

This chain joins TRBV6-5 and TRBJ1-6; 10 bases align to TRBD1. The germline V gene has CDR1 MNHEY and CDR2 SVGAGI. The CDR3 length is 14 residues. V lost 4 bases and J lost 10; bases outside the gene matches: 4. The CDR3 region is CASSLPGQGSPLHF. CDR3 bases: TGTGCCAGCAGTTTACCGGGACAGGGGTCACCCCTCCACTTT.

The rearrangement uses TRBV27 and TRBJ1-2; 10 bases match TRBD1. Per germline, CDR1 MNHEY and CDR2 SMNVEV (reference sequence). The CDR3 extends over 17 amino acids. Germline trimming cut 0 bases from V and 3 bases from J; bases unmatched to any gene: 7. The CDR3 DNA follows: TGTGCCAGCAGTTTATCGGGGGACAGGGGTCATGACTATGGCTACACCTTC. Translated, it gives CASSLSGDRGHDYGYTF.

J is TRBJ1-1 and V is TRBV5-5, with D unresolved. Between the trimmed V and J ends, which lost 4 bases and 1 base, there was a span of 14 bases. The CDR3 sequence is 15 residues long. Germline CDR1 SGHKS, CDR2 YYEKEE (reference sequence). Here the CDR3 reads CASSPQAGSNTEAFF. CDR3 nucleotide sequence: TGTGCCAGCAGCCCCCAGGCGGGCTCGAACACTGAAGCTTTCTTT.

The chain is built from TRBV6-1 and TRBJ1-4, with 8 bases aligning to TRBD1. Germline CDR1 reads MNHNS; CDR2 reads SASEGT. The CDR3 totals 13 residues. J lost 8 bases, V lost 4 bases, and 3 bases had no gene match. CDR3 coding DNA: TGTGCCAGCAGTGGACAGGGGAGGGAAAAACTGTTTTTT. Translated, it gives CASSGQGREKLFF.

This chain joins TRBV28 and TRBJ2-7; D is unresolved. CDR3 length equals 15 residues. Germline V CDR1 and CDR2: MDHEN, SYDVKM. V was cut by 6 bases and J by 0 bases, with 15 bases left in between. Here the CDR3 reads CASSLVRSSSYEQYF. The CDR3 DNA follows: TGTGCCAGCAGCCTGGTGCGCAGTAGCTCCTACGAGCAGTACTTC.

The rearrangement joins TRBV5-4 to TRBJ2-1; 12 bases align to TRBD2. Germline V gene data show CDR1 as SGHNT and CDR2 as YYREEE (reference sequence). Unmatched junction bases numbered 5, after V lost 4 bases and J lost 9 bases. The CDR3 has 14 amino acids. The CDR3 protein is CASSLQLAGGEQFF. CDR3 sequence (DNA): TGTGCCAGCAGCCTGCAACTAGCGGGAGGTGAGCAGTTCTTC.

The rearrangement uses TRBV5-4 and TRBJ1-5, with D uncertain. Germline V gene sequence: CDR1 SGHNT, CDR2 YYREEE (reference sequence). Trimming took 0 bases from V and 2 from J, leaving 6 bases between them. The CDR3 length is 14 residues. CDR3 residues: CASSLEGGNQPQHF. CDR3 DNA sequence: TGTGCCAGCAGCTTGGAAGGTGGCAATCAGCCCCAGCATTTT.